This T cell receptor beta chain was recovered during a study of blood T cell repertoires in COVID-19. The overall study: Spain, Italy and the United States supplied samples that represented acute and convalescent COVID-19. The cDNA or gDNA used as material had been derived from T cells, B-cell-depleted T cells, or PBMCs.

Participants came from fewer than 25 US areas, aged about 18 to 89 years. Original processing methods: Using reference gene primer amplification, nucleated cell counts were estimated. The assay was immunoSEQ multiplex PCR, and TCRdb's table has in-frame clones only and misses some. Clone size and the V and J calls come from that table; the DNA yielded D and trimming. The profile shows about 220,000 clones, just over 85% of them singletons. The receptor comes from a woman between 40 and 50 years old with acute COVID-19. The sample comprised PBMCs or T cells enriched from blood (not recorded which).

CDR3 nucleotides: TGTGCCAGCAGCGTCGCAGGGTCTTTAGAGACCCAGTACTTC. It encodes CASSVAGSLETQYF. V is TRBV5-6 and J is TRBJ2-5; maybe TRBD1 (5 bases). V lost 4 bases, J lost 4 bases, and 14 bases lay in between. Germline assignment: CDR1 SGHDT and CDR2 YYEEEE. This CDR3 spans 14 amino acids. Complete variable domain (other parts from reference TRBV5-6 and TRBJ2-5): DAGVTQSPTHLIKTRGQQVTLRCSPKSGHDTVSWYQQALGQGPQFIFQYYEEEERQRGNFPDRFSGHQFPNYSSELNVNALLLGDSALYLCASSVAGSLETQYFGPGTRLLVL.